This T cell receptor (beta chain) was obtained from a study of Graves' ophthalmopathy and Graves' hyperthyroidism. Study-level points and caveats: From stable hyperthyroidism, ophthalmopathy was separated by a 13-signature model with about 88% sensitivity and roughly 81% specificity. Most thyroid-expanded clonotypes exceeding 0.001 frequency were also found in blood.

Physicians reached a diagnosis by relying on clinical symptoms, serum thyroxine, TRAb, thyroid ultrasound and orbital computed tomography. The CDR3 is 14 residues long. Germline V gene data show CDR1 as LNHNV and CDR2 as YYDKDF (reference sequence). V shed 9 bases and J 7 bases; nucleotides not matched to a gene: 9. Turning to this clonotype: Its antigen is undetermined.

RNA transcripts served as template for amplifying TCR beta CDR3 sequences. HTBI primers were employed in first-round RT-PCR, then a second-round multiplex PCR followed. MiXCR was run by TCRdb on the multiplex PCR reads, yielding one entry per CDR3 protein. The sample holds some 1.1 million distinct CDR3 sequences, roughly two fifths seen once. The chain has TRBV15 and TRBJ1-6; TRBD1 matches 7 bases. The sample comprised peripheral blood or thyroid tissue (not recorded which). The clonotype was recovered from an adult man with Graves' hyperthyroidism. CDR3 sequence (DNA): TGTGCCACGCAGGAGGGGGCTGGAAATTCACCCCTCCACTTT. It encodes CATQEGAGNSPLHF.